These 20 T cell receptor beta chains were all obtained from the same sample, sequenced in a study of blood T cells in healthy people across ages. A second PCR of 7 to 11 cycles used a sample-barcoded 5' primer and a J-beta primer mix. One entry per CDR3 protein results from TCRdb running MiXCR on the 5' RACE reads. The table has over a million distinct CDR3 sequences, 40% to 50% seen once. Sequenced material: blood. The receptors shown here come from a woman between 18 and 30 years old in good health.

V and J are TRBV6-1 and TRBJ2-2; TRBD1 might be the D (6 bases). This CDR3 has 13 amino acids. Trimming shortened V by 2 bases and J by 8 bases, and 9 bases separated the two germline ends. Germline CDR1 reads MNHNS; CDR2 reads SASEGT. In DNA, the CDR3 is TGTGCCAGCAGTGAAAGGGGGTTTGGGGAGCTGTTTTTT. This translates into CASSERGFGELFF.

V usage is TRBV12-3 or TRBV12-4 and J usage is TRBJ2-1, with D possibly being TRBD1 or TRBD2 (6 bases each). The CDR3 length is 20 residues. Trimming took off 3 bases at V and 0 bases at J, with 24 bases between the two ends. Here the CDR3 DNA reads TGTGCCAGCAGTTTTGGGGGTGTCGCGCTCGAGGGGGGCTCCTACAATGAGCAGTTCTTC. Protein sequence: CASSFGGVALEGGSYNEQFF.

This clonotype occurred a few times. V usage is TRBV29-1 and J usage is TRBJ1-2, with 7 bases matching TRBD1. The germline CDR1 and CDR2 sequences are SQVTM and ANQGSEA. The ends lost 7 bases at V and 3 bases at J; junction bases unmatched: 2. The CDR3 has 11 residues. The CDR3 region has the DNA TGCAGCGAAACAGGGGACTATGGCTACACCTTC. It translates to CSETGDYGYTF.

The chain links TRBV30 to TRBJ2-1; D remains unclear. There are 11 residues in the CDR3. V dropped 8 bases and J dropped 3 bases, with 8 bases sitting between them. Looked up from germline, CDR1 is GTSNPN and CDR2 is SVGIG (reference sequence). Written as DNA, the CDR3 is TGTGCCGGCGACAACTACAATGAGCAGTTCTTC. Translated, it gives CAGDNYNEQFF.

V is TRBV6-5 and J is TRBJ2-1; 7 bases line up with TRBD2. The length of the CDR3 is 13 residues. CDR1 is MNHEY and CDR2 is SVGAGI in the germline V gene. V gave up 5 bases and J gave up 5 bases; unmatched junction bases: 3. The CDR3 protein is CASSGAGDNEQFF. The CDR3 DNA reads as TGTGCCAGCAGTGGGGCGGGGGACAATGAGCAGTTCTTC.

Only a few counts were recorded for this clonotype. This may be a read error, as it is one base from a much larger clone. The chain recombines TRBV20-1 with TRBJ1-2, with no clear D. Germline lookup yields CDR1 DFQATT and CDR2 SNEGSKA (reference sequence). Trimming removed 3 bases at V and 3 bases at J, with 2 bases between. This CDR3 comprises 10 residues. The CDR3 region has the DNA TGCAGTGCTAGGTACTATGGCTACACCTTC. Translating gives CSARYYGYTF.

This clonotype was seen only a few times. The gene calls are TRBV3-1 and TRBJ2-5; D not resolved. This CDR3 spans 12 amino acids. The V and J ends lost 3 bases and 5 bases respectively, with 7 bases between them. The germline gives CDR1 LGHDT, CDR2 YNNKEL (reference sequence). Here the CDR3 reads CASSHLRETQYF. CDR3 bases: TGTGCCAGCAGCCATTTACGTGAGACCCAGTACTTC.

V usage is TRBV28 and J usage is TRBJ1-2; D is undetermined. The germline V gene has CDR1 MDHEN and CDR2 SYDVKM. V lost 4 bases to trimming and J lost 1 base, with 13 bases between them. The CDR3 loop spans 15 amino acids. CDR3 in amino acids: CASSSSRGSNYGYTF. In DNA, the CDR3 is TGTGCCAGCAGTTCCTCTCGGGGTAGTAACTATGGCTACACCTTC.

The chain joins TRBV28 to TRBJ1-5; D gene ambiguous. Trimming took off 4 bases at V and 6 bases at J, with 10 bases between the two ends. Looked up from germline, CDR1 is MDHEN and CDR2 is SYDVKM. The CDR3 consists of 13 residues. The CDR3 DNA sequence: TGTGCCAGCAGTTATTCGGGTACTCAGCCCCAGCATTTT. Its translation is CASSYSGTQPQHF.

This clonotype was observed many times. V usage is TRBV29-1 and J usage is TRBJ2-5; TRBD1 might be the D (6 bases). Germline values: CDR1 SQVTM, CDR2 ANQGSEA. V lost 3 bases and J 11 bases, leaving 13 bases between the germline ends. This CDR3 is 11 amino acids long. CDR3 coding DNA: TGCAGCGTTGAGTGGGACACTATACAGTACTTC. Protein: CSVEWDTIQYF.

The chain couples TRBV25-1 to TRBJ1-4; 9 bases align to TRBD1. Germline-derived CDR1 and CDR2 are MGHDK and SYGVNS. The junction had 10 bases not matched to a gene; V was cut back by 5 bases and J by 6 bases. This CDR3 is 16 amino acids long. The CDR3 region has the DNA TGTGCCAGCAGTCCTGGGACAGGGAAAGAAGATGAAAAACTGTTTTTT. Encoded protein: CASSPGTGKEDEKLFF.

The V call is TRBV9, the J call TRBJ2-6; D is possibly TRBD1 (6 bases). Trimming removed 7 bases from V and 0 bases from J, with 11 bases in between. Germline CDR1 reads SGDLS; CDR2 reads YYNGEE. This CDR3 has 15 residues. CDR3 loop: CASELQGSGANVLTF. The CDR3 nucleotides read TGTGCCAGCGAGTTACAGGGCTCTGGGGCCAACGTCCTGACTTTC.

Only a few counts were recorded for this clonotype. The gene calls are TRBV5-1 and TRBJ2-7; D is perhaps TRBD2 (5 bases). V was trimmed by 5 bases and J by 7 bases, leaving 16 bases between them. This CDR3 is 13 amino acids long. CDR1 and CDR2 from the germline V gene are SGHRS and YFSETQ. The CDR3 spells CASSYAPGEEQYF. CDR3 nucleotides: TGCGCCAGCAGTTACGCACCCGGGGAAGAGCAGTACTTC.

This clonotype was seen only a few times. The chain has TRBV20-1 and TRBJ2-5; TRBD2 agrees at 12 bases. Germline assignment: CDR1 DFQATT and CDR2 SNEGSKA (reference sequence). J gave up 3 bases and V 3 bases, and 2 bases lay outside the gene matches. This CDR3 spans 14 amino acids. CDR3 residues: CSARTSGGEETQYF. CDR3 DNA: TGCAGTGCTAGGACTAGCGGGGGCGAAGAGACCCAGTACTTC.

The chain carries TRBV7-2 and TRBJ2-3; 7 positions match TRBD2. The CDR3 length is 14 residues. Germline CDR1 reads SGHTA; CDR2 reads FQGNSA. The V gene end was trimmed by 3 bases and the J gene end by 6 bases; junction bases not matched to a gene: 6. CDR3 in amino acids: CASSFAGVVDTQYF. The CDR3 coding sequence is TGTGCCAGCAGCTTTGCGGGAGTTGTTGATACGCAGTATTTT. The entire variable domain, with the rest obtained from reference TRBV7-2 and TRBJ2-3, is as follows: GAGVSQSPSNKVTEKGKDVELRCDPISGHTALYWYRQSLGQGLEFLIYFQGNSAPDKSGLPSDRFSAERTGGSVSTLTIQRTQQEDSAVYLCASSFAGVVDTQYFGPGTRLTVL.

This clonotype was counted ten times or more. The chain is built from TRBV3-1 and TRBJ2-1; D remains ambiguous. The CDR3 is 11 residues long. Germline CDR1 is LGHDT and CDR2 is YNNKEL (reference sequence). Trimming cost V 2 bases and J 9 bases, with 5 bases left between them. DNA of the CDR3: TGTGCCAGCAGCCAATTAGGTGAGCAGTTCTTC. Protein sequence: CASSQLGEQFF.

The genes are TRBV2 and TRBJ2-1; a weak D match, TRBD2 (5 bases). The CDR3 has 14 amino acids. CDR1 SNHLY and CDR2 FYNNEI come from the germline V gene. With 9 bases removed from V and 0 bases from J, the gap between germline ends came to 12 bases. CDR3 bases: TGTGCCAGGATCTCCGGGAACTCCTACAATGAGCAGTTCTTC. It specifies CARISGNSYNEQFF.

This clonotype appeared a few times. The chain uses TRBV29-1 and TRBJ2-3, with D perhaps TRBD1 (6 bases). Trimming removed 7 bases at V and 5 bases at J, with 31 bases between. This CDR3 spans 18 amino acids. CDR1 SQVTM and CDR2 ANQGSEA come from the germline V gene. The DNA of the CDR3 is TGCAGCGCCCAAACCTACTTCCAGGGTACAGGGTTCGGAGATACGCAGTATTTT. This encodes CSAQTYFQGTGFGDTQYF.

The chain employs TRBV10-3 and TRBJ2-6; 8 bases fit TRBD2. CDR3 length equals 16 residues. V shed 3 bases and J 4 bases; nucleotides not matched to a gene: 5. Looked up from germline, CDR1 is ENHRY and CDR2 is SYGVKD. CDR3 nucleotide sequence: TGTGCCATCAGTGATGGAGCGGGAGCCGGGGCCAACGTCCTGACTTTC. Translating it yields CAISDGAGAGANVLTF.

On this clonotype itself: This could be a read error, since a much larger clone is one nucleotide away. The chain has TRBV25-1 and TRBJ2-2, with D unclear. The CDR3 spans 16 residues. With 4 bases removed from V and 3 bases from J, the gap between germline ends came to 15 bases. Germline V CDR1 and CDR2: MGHDK, SYGVNS. This chain's CDR3 is CASSAPAASYTGELFF. Written as DNA, the CDR3 is TGTGCCAGCAGTGCCCCCGCGGCATCTTACACCGGGGAGCTGTTTTTT.